The entry that follows covers one T cell receptor beta chain sequence. Its specificity is unknown. Distinct nucleotide sequences in the sample also encode this CDR3. The table came from immunoSEQ multiplex PCR; TCRdb's copy has only in-frame clones and leaves some out. The sample has just over 200,000 clones, 75% to 85% seen once. PBMCs that had been cryopreserved were the source of approximately 2 micrograms of genomic DNA for TCR beta libraries. Germline CDR1 is KGHSH and CDR2 is LQKENI. The V and J ends lost 3 bases and 9 bases respectively, with 6 bases between them. The CDR3 spans 11 residues. This sample is drawn from a study of cytotoxic CD8 clonotypes in ibrutinib-treated CLL. Overall study: Following treatment for a median roughly 12 months, range 6 to 36, response samples were then taken. Overall study findings and caveats: Clonality climbed at ibrutinib response, then dropped toward baseline at progression.

The TCR originated in a human donor with chronic lymphocytic leukemia. This sequence joins TRBV18 and TRBJ2-1, with D hard to call. The starting material was PBMCs, obtained after 12 months of ibrutinib treatment. The CDR3 DNA follows: TGTGCCAGCTCACCGCCGGGTGAGCAGTTCTTC. Translated: CASSPPGEQFF.